Each of the 21 T cell receptor beta chains below was sequenced from the same sample in a study of Tregs in tolerant kidney transplant recipients. Related graft donors supplied nonmyeloablative bone marrow transplants, and mixed chimerism was transient. Sequenced by immunoSEQ multiplex PCR; TCRdb stores in-frame clones only, minus some. The sample lists 55,000 to 75,000 clones, 80% to 90% occurring once. The sample here was CD4+ T cells from blood (PBMCs), taken 6 months after the transplant. The receptor source for this set is a human patient who received a combined kidney and bone marrow transplant. Some T cells may trace back to the graft donor.

On this clone: Distinct nucleotide sequences in the sample also encode this CDR3. This chain joins TRBV7-2 and TRBJ1-6, with TRBD1 matching over 8 bases. After removal of 5 bases from V and 7 bases from J, the junction contained 10 bases not matched to a gene. Germline-derived CDR1 and CDR2 are SGHTA and FQGNSA. The CDR3 is 16 amino acids. The CDR3 DNA reads as TGTGCCAGCAGCACCCGACAGGGGCTTGGGAATTCACCCCTCCACTTT. Translating it yields CASSTRQGLGNSPLHF.

This clone was detected once. The chain recombines TRBV2 with TRBJ2-5; 12 nucleotides match TRBD2. This CDR3 is built from 18 residues. Per the germline V gene, CDR1 is SNHLY and CDR2 is FYNNEI. V trimming: 7 bases; J trimming: 4 bases; junction bases outside the gene matches: 16. The CDR3 region has the DNA TGTGCCAGCAAAAGGCCGGCCCGGGCTAGCGGGGGGGCAGAGACCCAGTACTTC. This sequence encodes CASKRPARASGGAETQYF.

The chain recombines TRBV18 with TRBJ1-1; D is ambiguous. V was trimmed by 2 bases and J by 3 bases, leaving 10 bases between them. There are 14 residues in the CDR3. The germline gives CDR1 KGHSH, CDR2 LQKENI. CDR3 sequence (DNA): TGTGCCAGCTCACCATCGATCGGGGACACTGAAGCTTTCTTT. It specifies CASSPSIGDTEAFF.

V is TRBV28 and J is TRBJ1-6, with D unresolved. Germline V CDR1 and CDR2: MDHEN, SYDVKM. V gave up 5 bases and J gave up 8 bases, with 10 bases separating them. CDR3 size: 13 residues. The CDR3, as DNA: TGTGCCAGCAGTCCGCCCGGGGATTCACCCCTCCACTTT. It translates to CASSPPGDSPLHF.

The chain has TRBV7-9 and TRBJ2-4, with D possibly matching TRBD2 (6 bases). The CDR3 loop spans 17 amino acids. With 1 base removed from V and 3 bases from J, the gap between germline ends came to 16 bases. CDR1 SEHNR and CDR2 FQNEAQ come from the germline V gene (reference sequence). CDR3 loop: CASSLVGGLGDKNIQYF. The CDR3 DNA is TGTGCCAGCAGCTTAGTGGGGGGTTTGGGCGACAAAAACATTCAGTACTTC.

CDR3 residues: CASSLDGPQGYEQYF. CDR3 bases: TGTGCCAGCAGCTTAGATGGGCCACAGGGATACGAGCAGTACTTC. The V and J genes are TRBV11-3 and TRBJ2-7; possible D gene TRBD1, 6 bases. The V gene lost 0 bases and the J gene lost 4 bases, with 13 bases spanning the gap. Germline CDR1 SGHNT, CDR2 YENEEA. This CDR3 is built from 15 residues.

This chain connects TRBV6-6 to TRBJ2-5; D may be TRBD1 (5 bases). Deletions cut 0 bases from V and 4 bases from J, with 9 bases between. This CDR3 is built from 14 residues. Germline loops: CDR1 MNHNY, CDR2 SVGAGI (reference sequence). The CDR3 DNA follows: TGTGCCAGCAGTTACTCTAGACAGTTAGAGACCCAGTACTTC. Amino acid sequence: CASSYSRQLETQYF.

The rearrangement links TRBV6-6 to TRBJ2-3, with D possibly matching TRBD1 (5 bases). The CDR3 has 16 residues. The germline V gene encodes CDR1 MNHNY and CDR2 SVGAGI (reference sequence). The V and J ends lost 2 bases and 0 bases respectively, with 12 bases between them. Here the CDR3 reads CASSYRGGVSTDTQYF. DNA for the CDR3: TGTGCCAGCAGTTACAGGGGCGGAGTTAGCACAGATACGCAGTATTTT.

Only one count was recorded for this clone. This rearrangement joins TRBV11-3 to TRBJ2-7; 8 bases agree with TRBD1. This CDR3 has 16 residues. Germline V gene sequence: CDR1 SGHNT, CDR2 YENEEA. The junction had 17 bases not matched to a gene; V was cut back by 7 bases and J by 6 bases. The CDR3 reads CASISGGRNRGTEQYF. The DNA of the CDR3 is TGTGCCAGCATCTCGGGCGGAAGGAACAGGGGGACCGAGCAGTACTTC.

The chain has TRBV6-4 and TRBJ2-1; tentatively, D is TRBD2 (6 bases). Germline CDR1 is MRHNA and CDR2 is SNTAGT. CDR3 length: 14 residues. V shed 10 bases and J shed 0 bases, with 13 bases lying between them. The CDR3 loop is CATSRESSYNEQFF. DNA for the CDR3: TGTGCCACCTCGCGGGAAAGCTCCTACAATGAGCAGTTCTTC.

This clone was seen a single time. The chain carries TRBV7-9 and TRBJ2-3; D is possibly TRBD2 (6 bases). This CDR3 has 13 residues. Per germline, CDR1 SEHNR and CDR2 FQNEAQ (reference sequence). V dropped 6 bases and J dropped 9 bases, with 16 bases sitting between them. The CDR3 nucleotides read TGTGCCAGCAGTATTAGTGGGGAGGAAACGCAGTATTTT. Encoded protein: CASSISGEETQYF.

This clone was counted a few times. V usage is TRBV6-6 and J usage is TRBJ1-2; D is undetermined. The CDR3 is 15 residues long. Germline V gene data show CDR1 as MNHNY and CDR2 as SVGAGI (reference sequence). V was trimmed by 0 bases and J by 8 bases, leaving 16 bases between them. The CDR3 sequence is CASSYSPSSWLGYTF. The CDR3 nucleotides read TGTGCCAGCAGTTACTCGCCTAGTAGTTGGTTGGGCTACACCTTC.

Notes on this clone: One end of the junction varies from germline; a read error may be responsible. The V call is TRBV6-1, the J call TRBJ2-3; 8 bases match TRBD2. This CDR3 has 14 amino acids. Germline V gene sequence: CDR1 MNHNS, CDR2 SASEGT. CDR3 sequence: CAGSEGGTRDTQYF. CDR3 bases: TGTGCCGGCAGTGAAGGCGGGACTAGAGATACGCAGTATTTT.

CDR3 residues: CSVDRTGRGYTF. The CDR3 region has the DNA TGCAGCGTTGACCGGACAGGGCGGGGCTACACCTTC. This chain connects TRBV29-1 to TRBJ1-2; 8 bases agree with TRBD1. The germline CDR1 and CDR2 sequences are SQVTM and ANQGSEA. The junction had 5 bases not matched to a gene; V was cut back by 3 bases and J by 8 bases. There are 12 residues in the CDR3.

This clone turned up a few times. The chain employs TRBV7-3 and TRBJ1-4; no firm D call. The CDR3 extends over 14 amino acids. Trimming left V 6 bases short and J 3 bases short, with 11 bases between. CDR1 and CDR2 from the germline V gene are SGHTA and FQGTGA. CDR3 sequence (DNA): TGTGCCAGCAGTCGGCGGGTTGCTAATGAAAAACTGTTTTTT. Translating it yields CASSRRVANEKLFF.

This chain links TRBV9 with TRBJ2-3; weak D call: TRBD2 (7 bases). The CDR3 extends over 14 amino acids. V lost 0 bases and J lost 8, with 13 bases in between. The V gene's germline CDR1 is SGDLS and CDR2 YYNGEE. In DNA form, the CDR3 reads TGTGCCAGCAGCGTAGGTGGGGGAGGGGGTACGCAGTATTTT. This gives the protein CASSVGGGGGTQYF.

V and J are TRBV7-7 and TRBJ2-1, with D tentatively TRBD1 (5 bases). Germline lookup yields CDR1 SSHAT and CDR2 FNYEAQ (reference sequence). The CDR3 runs 13 residues. V was shortened by 4 bases and J by 6 bases, with 10 bases between the two germline ends. CDR3: CASSSLQGNEQFF. CDR3 nucleotide sequence: TGTGCCAGCAGCTCGTTGCAGGGCAATGAGCAGTTCTTC. Based on the CDR3 plus reference TRBV7-7 and TRBJ2-1, the full variable domain is GAGVSQSPRYKVTKRGQDVTLRCDPISSHATLYWYQQALGQGPEFLTYFNYEAQPDKSGLPSDRFSAERPEGSISTLTIQRTEQRDSAMYRCASSSLQGNEQFFGPGTRLTVL.

This rearrangement joins TRBV9 to TRBJ2-7; no clear D. CDR1 SGDLS and CDR2 YYNGEE come from the germline V gene. Trimming took 0 bases from V and 1 from J, leaving 8 bases between them. The CDR3 sequence is 14 residues long. The CDR3 DNA reads TGTGCCAGCAGCGTAGGCTGGGCATCCTACGAGCAGTACTTC. Encoded protein: CASSVGWASYEQYF.

V usage is TRBV5-1 and J usage is TRBJ2-1; TRBD2 agrees at 10 bases. Germline values: CDR1 SGHRS, CDR2 YFSETQ. This CDR3 is 15 amino acids long. V dropped 4 bases and J dropped 4; count of bases not matched to a gene: 5. The CDR3 reads CASSQGLALYNEQFF. The CDR3 DNA sequence: TGCGCCAGCAGCCAGGGACTAGCGTTGTACAATGAGCAGTTCTTC.

The table lists this clone with a count of one. The chain recombines TRBV2 with TRBJ2-2, with TRBD2 matching over 7 bases. This CDR3 has 16 residues. Germline V gene lookup returns CDR1 SNHLY and CDR2 FYNNEI. J lost 1 base, V lost 5 bases, and 7 bases had no gene match. CDR3 coding DNA: TGTGCCAGCAGTAGGGAGGGTGCAGGGAACACCGGGGAGCTGTTTTTT. It specifies CASSREGAGNTGELFF.

The chain recombines TRBV19 with TRBJ1-2, with TRBD1 as a possible D gene (5 bases). The CDR3 extends over 13 amino acids. Trimming left V 2 bases short and J 4 bases short, with 8 bases between. Germline CDR1 is LNHDA and CDR2 is SQIVND (reference sequence). CDR3 protein: CASSIRGTYGYTF. The CDR3 nucleotides are TGTGCCAGTAGTATACGGGGGACCTATGGCTACACCTTC.